This T cell receptor beta chain was captured in a study of Ad26.COV2.S vaccination and SARS-CoV-2 variants. Study summary: Participants got Ad26.COV2.S intramuscularly, once or twice 56 days apart. Findings and caveats of the study: Post-vaccination breadth of spike-specific CD8+ and CD4+ T cell responses was reportedly substantial. Recipients of vaccine and of placebo showed similar breadth of their non-spike TCR repertoires.

The treatment is: 19 received Ad26.COV2.S at low or high dose, single or two shots; 5 received placebo; per-sample allocation not given. Sampling was done on day 63 after the first vaccine or placebo injection. An Ad26 vector was used to express Wuhan-strain SARS-CoV-2 spike as the vaccine. With regard to this clone: Antigen specificity is unknown.

Data came from immunoSEQ multiplex PCR; TCRdb stores just in-frame clones and leaves some out. The sample shows 410,000 or so clones, over 75% of them seen only once. The TCR comes from a person aged 18-60 years who received the Ad26.COV2.S COVID-19 vaccine or a placebo. Sequencing used peripheral blood, obtained in a trial of Ad26.COV2.S vaccine versus placebo.

The CDR3 sequence is CASSFRAEGPHEQYF. The CDR3 DNA is TGTGCCAGCAGCTTTAGAGCGGAGGGCCCACACGAGCAGTACTTC. This chain joins TRBV5-4 and TRBJ2-7, with a tentative D call TRBD2 (6 bases). CDR3 length: 15 residues. The V gene lost 2 bases and the J gene lost 5 bases, with 17 bases spanning the gap. The germline V gene encodes CDR1 SGHNT and CDR2 YYREEE (reference sequence).